This T cell receptor (beta chain) emerged from a study of T cells in tumors and immune-related adverse events (dated by TCRdb to the early 2020s). To note about this clone: Its antigen specificity is not known. The input lacks base qualities; no much larger clone sits a single base away.

Explained via the paper, the treatment or condition label denotes: nivolumab (PD-1 blockade) given before sampling. The DNeasy Blood and Tissue Kit was used to extract DNA from formalin-fixed paraffin-embedded specimens. The immunoSEQ assay was used to amplify and sequence the TCR beta locus, producing bulk TCR Vbeta CDR3 data. The authors' pipeline ran thus. CDR3s were excluded if they were non-productive, were shorter than 7 amino acids, or did not start with C or end with F/W. Analysis was limited to specimens with at least 1000 reads, and clonotypes were defined at the amino acid level. Clonality was calculated as 1 minus Pielou's evenness. To equalize library sizes, abundance-weighted random subsampling with replacement was performed 100 times so that 95% confidence intervals could be reported. Repertoire overlap was quantified using the Morisita overlap index, and the top 40 clones per specimen were examined for overlap with the irAE. In TCRdb, the immuneACCESS table is reduced to in-frame sequences with V and J assigned. These tables do not hold every clone; where another copy was compared, an unresolved V gene accounts for under half, and the others remain unexplained. For V, J and clone size, that table is used; D and trimming come from the DNA. This sample gives approximately 2,500 clones in total; 83% of them show up just once. The ten largest clones take up around 7% of the sample.

The CDR3 contains 16 residues, cysteine and phenylalanine counted. Of the read, only the CDR3 DNA is kept; its 48 bases are in frame from base 1. From the germline V gene, CDR1 is SGDLS and CDR2 is YYNGEE. A distance of 17 bases separates the germline ends of V and J, which lose 4 bases and 0 bases respectively. Sequenced here: tumor tissue, sampled from a patient treated with anti-PD-1 therapy. This receptor chain uses TRBV9 and TRBJ2-7, and TRBD1 may be the D gene, going by 5 matching bases. The source of this sequence is a female donor with metastatic renal cell carcinoma. The sequenced DNA: TGTGCCAGCAGCCCCTACAGGCCGGACAACTCCTACGAGCAGTACTTC. Its translation reads: CASSPYRPDNSYEQYF.